The clone carrying this TCR beta chain came up once. The antigen is not known. Per germline, CDR1 SGHAT and CDR2 FQNNGV. V lost 5 bases, J lost 8 bases, and 7 bases stayed unmatched. The CDR3 covers 15 residues. This sample was taken from a study of shared clonotypes between healthy human individuals. Study observations and caveats: Generation probability values for non-shared clonotypes were lower than those for clonotypes shared by all four donors.

Clones were sequenced by immunoSEQ multiplex PCR, and TCRdb holds only the in-frame ones, with some missing. The sample lists 2,100,000 or so clones; approximately 96% were seen once. It was into CD45RA+ naive and CD45RA-negative memory subsets that the CD4+ cells were split. Sequenced input: naive CD4+ T cells sorted from blood. Subset defined: CD45RA+ positively selected. The sequence was collected from a man between 18 and 35 years old in good health. The chain uses TRBV11-2 and TRBJ1-4, with 11 bases identical to TRBD1. Here the CDR3 reads CASSGGQGAREKLFF. CDR3 bases: TGTGCCAGCAGCGGAGGACAGGGGGCCAGGGAAAAACTGTTTTTT.